The present T cell receptor beta chain was sequenced within a study of human T cells and chemical hapten exposure. The CDR3 is made up of 14 amino acids. Trimming removed 0 bases from V and 3 bases from J, with 9 bases in between. CDR1 is ENHRY and CDR2 is SYGVKD in the germline V gene. MiXCR, run by TCRdb on the RACE reads, gives a single entry per CDR3 protein. The sample carries more than 300,000 distinct CDR3 sequences, roughly 6% recorded once. The time point is: pre-sensitization, week 0. Noted treatment: therapeutic diphenylcyclopropenone sensitization with weekly scalp DPC. The chain carries TRBV10-3 and TRBJ2-7, with no clear D. The sequence came from a woman aged 18-35 years with alopecia areata. Some clones in this sample may be carry-over from other donors' samples. The sequenced sample was whole blood, obtained in connection with sensitization to the hapten diphenylcyclopropenone (DPC). The CDR3 nucleotides read TGTGCCATCAGTGAGTCGAACGGTCGCTACGAGCAGTACTTC. Translating it yields CAISESNGRYEQYF.